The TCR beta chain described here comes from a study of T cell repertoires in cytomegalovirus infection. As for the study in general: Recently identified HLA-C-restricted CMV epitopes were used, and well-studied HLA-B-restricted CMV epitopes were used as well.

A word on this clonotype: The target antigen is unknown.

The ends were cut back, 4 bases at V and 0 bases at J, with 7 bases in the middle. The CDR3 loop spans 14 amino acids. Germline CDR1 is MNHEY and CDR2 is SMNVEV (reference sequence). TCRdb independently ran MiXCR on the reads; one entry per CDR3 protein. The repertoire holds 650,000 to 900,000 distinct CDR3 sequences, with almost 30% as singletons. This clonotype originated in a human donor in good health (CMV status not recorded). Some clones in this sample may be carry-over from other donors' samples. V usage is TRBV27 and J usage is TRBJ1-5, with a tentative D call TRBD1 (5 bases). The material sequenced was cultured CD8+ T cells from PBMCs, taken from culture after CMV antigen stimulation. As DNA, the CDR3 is TGTGCCAGCAGTTATCAGGGTAGCAATCAGCCCCAGCATTTT. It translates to CASSYQGSNQPQHF.